This T cell receptor beta chain was profiled in a study of CD8+ T cells in alopecia areata. The study, taken as a whole, reports: Normal scalp had lower clonality than lesional scalp, with alopecia totalis/universalis lesions showing this most strongly. Researchers say the link of baseline CD8+ expansion to response remains uncertain, with one nonresponder.

This clone was counted a few times. Its antigen is not identified. The sequencing template was cDNA reverse transcribed from extracted RNA. Clones were read by immunoSEQ multiplex PCR, and TCRdb kept only the in-frame ones, dropping some. The sample has fewer than 250,000 clones, around two fifths seen once; the top ten hold 0.48%. The CDR3 spans 13 residues. V lost 5 bases and J 3 bases, leaving 8 bases between the germline ends. CDR1 is SGHAT, CDR2 FQNNGV, per germline. The treatment was: oral pan-JAK inhibitor, 5-10 mg twice daily. The sequencing here drew on CD4+ T cells sorted from blood, taken at approximately week 30, from a patient treated with tofacitinib. This TCR was recovered from a human donor with alopecia areata. V gene TRBV11-2 combines with J gene TRBJ2-1; D is undetermined. The CDR3 bases are TGTGCCAGCAGCCAAATCGACTACAATGAGCAGTTCTTC. It codes for CASSQIDYNEQFF.